Included here is one TCR beta chain sequence, with context. Losses at the gene ends were 4 bases for V and 10 bases for J; bases not matched to a gene: 11. The germline gives CDR1 MNHNS, CDR2 SASEGT. The CDR3 length is 16 residues. This specimen comes from a study of blood T cell repertoires in COVID-19. Profiled with immunoSEQ multiplex PCR; TCRdb holds only in-frame clones, not every one. Of roughly 400,000 clones in the sample, roughly 87% were seen once. The specimen was PBMCs or T cells enriched from blood (not recorded which). The sequence came from a woman in her thirties or forties with acute COVID-19. The V and J genes are TRBV6-1 and TRBJ1-6, with TRBD1 matching 9 bases. The CDR3 loop reads CASSVDSDRGGSPLHF. CDR3 in DNA: TGTGCCAGCAGTGTCGACTCGGACAGGGGCGGATCACCCCTCCACTTT.